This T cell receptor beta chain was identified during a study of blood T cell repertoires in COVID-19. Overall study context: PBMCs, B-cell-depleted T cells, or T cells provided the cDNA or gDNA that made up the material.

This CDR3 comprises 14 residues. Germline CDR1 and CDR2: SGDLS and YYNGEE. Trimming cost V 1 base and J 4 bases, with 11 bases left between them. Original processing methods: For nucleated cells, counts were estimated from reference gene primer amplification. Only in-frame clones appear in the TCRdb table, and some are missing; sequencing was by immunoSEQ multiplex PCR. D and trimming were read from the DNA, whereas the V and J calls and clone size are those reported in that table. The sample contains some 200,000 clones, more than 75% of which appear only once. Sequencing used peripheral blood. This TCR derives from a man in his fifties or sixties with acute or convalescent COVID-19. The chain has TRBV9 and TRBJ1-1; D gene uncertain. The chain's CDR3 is CASSVKQLPTEAFF. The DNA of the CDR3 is TGTGCCAGCAGCGTAAAACAGTTGCCCACTGAAGCTTTCTTT.